The 8 T cell receptor beta chains reported below all come from one sample, sequenced in a study of blood T cells in healthy people across ages. The use of a sample-barcoded 5' primer and a J-beta primer mix characterized a second PCR of roughly 6 to 12 cycles. TCRdb analysed the 5' RACE reads with MiXCR anew, one entry per CDR3 protein. The top ten clones hold roughly a tenth of a sample with roughly 800,000 distinct CDR3 sequences, 25% of them seen once. The sample was also reused in another study, on T cells of mothers and their children.

The sequenced sample consisted of blood. The source of these receptors is a boy between 10 and 17 years old in good health.

V usage is TRBV19 and J usage is TRBJ1-2; a weak D match, TRBD1 (6 bases). Per the germline V gene, CDR1 is LNHDA and CDR2 is SQIVND (reference sequence). The germline V and J ends were trimmed by 2 bases and 8 bases, with 12 bases remaining between them. The CDR3 length is 13 residues. CDR3 residues: CASSIIAQGGYTF. The CDR3 DNA follows: TGTGCCAGTAGTATAATTGCGCAGGGGGGCTACACCTTC.

The rearrangement joins TRBV5-1 to TRBJ2-3, with D maybe TRBD2 (7 bases). Trimming removed 4 bases at V and 4 bases at J, with 16 bases between. Germline assignment: CDR1 SGHRS and CDR2 YFSETQ. The CDR3 consists of 15 residues. The CDR3 coding sequence is TGCGCCAGCAGCCCCCGAGGGGGGGGCGCAGATACGCAGTATTTT. Its protein product is CASSPRGGGADTQYF.

The table lists this clonotype with a few counts. The DNA for the CDR3 is TGTGCCAGCAGCGTAGCTCGAGAGGGGGGTTACAATGAGCAGTTCTTC. It specifies CASSVAREGGYNEQFF. The V and J genes are TRBV9 and TRBJ2-1, with D perhaps TRBD1 or TRBD2 (6 bases each). The CDR3 is 16 residues long. Trimming cost V 0 bases and J 4 bases, with 14 bases left between them. Germline loops: CDR1 SGDLS, CDR2 YYNGEE.

The genes are TRBV12-3 or TRBV12-4 and TRBJ1-2, with 7 nucleotides matching TRBD1. J was trimmed by 2 bases and V by 2 bases; bases with no gene match: 8. The CDR3 is 16 residues long. The CDR3 reads CASSLHWDSTNYGYTF. In DNA, the CDR3 is TGTGCCAGCAGTTTACACTGGGACAGTACCAACTATGGCTACACCTTC.

This chain connects TRBV20-1 to TRBJ2-7, with a tentative D call TRBD1 (5 bases). Trimming removed 5 bases at V and 3 bases at J, with 14 bases between. Germline V gene lookup returns CDR1 DFQATT and CDR2 SNEGSKA (reference sequence). CDR3 length equals 13 residues. The chain's CDR3 is CSAESSQGYEQYF. DNA of the CDR3: TGCAGTGCTGAGAGTAGTCAGGGCTACGAGCAGTACTTC.

In nucleotides, the CDR3 is TGTGCCAGCAGCCCGATATGGGACACAGGCACAGATACGCAGTATTTT. Translating gives CASSPIWDTGTDTQYF. This chain connects TRBV7-9 to TRBJ2-3, with a weak D call TRBD1 (6 bases). Per the germline V gene, CDR1 is SEHNR and CDR2 is FQNEAQ (reference sequence). The germline V and J ends were trimmed by 5 bases and 1 base, with 16 bases remaining between them. The length of the CDR3 is 16 residues.

About this clonotype itself: No conserved phenylalanine or tryptophan ends this CDR3, so it is likely a read error. The chain combines TRBV14 with TRBJ2-7; TRBD1 agrees at 7 bases. V shed 7 bases and J 1 base; nucleotides not matched to a gene: 4. This CDR3 comprises 13 residues. The germline V gene has CDR1 SGHDN and CDR2 FVKESK. CDR3 residues: CASTDRVSYEQYL. The CDR3 DNA reads TGTGCCAGCACCGACAGGGTTTCCTACGAGCAGTACCTC.

This clonotype was seen a few times. The junction departs from the called germline gene at one end, perhaps through a read error. J is TRBJ2-3 and V is TRBV20-1; D gene unclear. Germline lookup yields CDR1 DFQATT and CDR2 SNEGSKA (reference sequence). The CDR3 consists of 14 residues. CDR3 bases: TGCAGTGCCAGAGTAAGATCGGGCACAGATACGCAGTATTTT. Its translation is CSARVRSGTDTQYF.